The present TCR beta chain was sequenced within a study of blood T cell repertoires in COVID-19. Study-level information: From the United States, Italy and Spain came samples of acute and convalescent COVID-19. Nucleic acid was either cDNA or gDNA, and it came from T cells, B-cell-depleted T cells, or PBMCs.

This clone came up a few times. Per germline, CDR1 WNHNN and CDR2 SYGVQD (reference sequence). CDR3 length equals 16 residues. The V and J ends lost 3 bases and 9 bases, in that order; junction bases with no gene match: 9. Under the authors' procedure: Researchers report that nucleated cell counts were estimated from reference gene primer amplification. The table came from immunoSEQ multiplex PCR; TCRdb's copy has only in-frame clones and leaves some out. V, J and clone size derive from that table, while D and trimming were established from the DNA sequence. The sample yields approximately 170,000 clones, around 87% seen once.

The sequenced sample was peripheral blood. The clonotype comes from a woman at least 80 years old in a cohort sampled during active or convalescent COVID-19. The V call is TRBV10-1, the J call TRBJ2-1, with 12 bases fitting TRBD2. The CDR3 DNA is TGCGCCAGCAGTGACCAACCTAGCGGGGGGGCTGGTGAGCAGTTCTTC. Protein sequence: CASSDQPSGGAGEQFF.